This T cell receptor beta chain was captured in a study of blood T cell repertoires in COVID-19. Study in general: The analysed material was cDNA or gDNA that came from T cells, B-cell-depleted T cells, or PBMCs.

Seattle researchers signed up patients amid active infection and tracked them longitudinally. The CDR3 covers 15 residues. With V trimmed by 4 bases and J by 5 bases, 10 bases remained unmatched. Looked up from germline, CDR1 is LGHNT and CDR2 is FRNRAP. How the authors handled the data: Researchers report that nucleated cell counts were estimated from reference gene primer amplification. Generated by immunoSEQ multiplex PCR, the TCRdb table keeps only in-frame clones and is missing some. V and J calls and clone size are as listed in that table; D and trimming were resolved from the DNA. The sample records approximately 400,000 clones, about nine tenths being singletons.

This TCR was sampled from a woman between 50 and 59 years old with COVID-19, enrolled during active disease. The V and J genes are TRBV12-5 and TRBJ2-7; TRBD1 matches 8 bases. Sequencing was carried out using peripheral blood. The CDR3 nucleotides read TGTGCTAGTGGTTCTCCGGACAGGGCACCCCACGAGCAGTACTTC. Translation: CASGSPDRAPHEQYF.